The subject of this entry is one T cell receptor beta chain. What it recognizes is unknown. This clone may be a read error of a much larger clone one base away. Unique molecular identifiers featured in how the TCRbeta library was prepared. TCRdb independently ran MiXCR on the PCR reads; one entry per CDR3 protein. The sample shows about a million distinct CDR3 sequences, about 29% of them seen only once. The CDR3 contains 14 residues. Germline V gene sequence: CDR1 SGDLS, CDR2 YYNGEE. With 4 bases clipped from V and 8 bases from J, the junction kept 3 bases outside the gene matches. This sample was taken from a study of T-cell reconstitution after alpha-beta-depleted transplantation in children. Study findings and constraints: At the one-year point after transplant, T-cell counts and TCRbeta diversity were found to come mostly from T cells that had been newly produced. The study reportedly traced alpha-beta T cells about two months after transplant to several hundred expanded graft clones.

This specimen was PBMCs, mostly from graft donor cells, taken 360 days after TCRalphabeta/CD19-depleted stem cell transplant. The clonotype originates from a boy younger than two who had a stem cell transplant for SCID, so the T cells may come from the graft donor. V gene TRBV9 combines with J gene TRBJ1-6; 10 bases map to TRBD1. The CDR3 here is CASSIGQGDSPLHF. The CDR3 nucleotides read TGTGCCAGCAGCATAGGACAGGGGGATTCACCCCTCCACTTT. The full variable domain, with the rest looked up from reference TRBV9 and TRBJ1-6, is DSGVTQTPKHLITATGQRVTLRCSPRSGDLSVYWYQQSLDQGLQFLIQYYNGEERAKGNILERFSAQQFPDLHSELNLSSLELGDSALYFCASSIGQGDSPLHFGNGTRLTVT.